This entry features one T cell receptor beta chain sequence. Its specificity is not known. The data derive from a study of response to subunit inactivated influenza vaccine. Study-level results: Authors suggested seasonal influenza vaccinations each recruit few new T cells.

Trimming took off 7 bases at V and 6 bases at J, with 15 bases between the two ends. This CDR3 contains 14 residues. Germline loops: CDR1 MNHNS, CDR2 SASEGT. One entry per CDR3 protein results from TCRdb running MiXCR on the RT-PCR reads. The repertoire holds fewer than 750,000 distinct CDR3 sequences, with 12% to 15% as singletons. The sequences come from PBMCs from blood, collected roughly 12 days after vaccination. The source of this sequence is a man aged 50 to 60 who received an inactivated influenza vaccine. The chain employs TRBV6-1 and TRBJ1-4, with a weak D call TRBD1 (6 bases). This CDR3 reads CASTGGRGHEKLFF. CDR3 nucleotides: TGTGCCAGCACAGGAGGCAGGGGTCATGAAAAACTGTTTTTT.